This is a list of T cell receptor beta chains from one sample in a study of T-cell memory formation after mild COVID-19. TCRdb used MiXCR to reprocess the 5' RACE reads, holding one entry per CDR3 protein. The repertoire includes around 62,000 distinct CDR3 sequences, around a quarter of them detected once, and around 46% sits in the top ten. What was sequenced was PBMCs or a T cell subset sorted from them (not recorded which). These receptors all stem from a man aged 18 to 29 who had mild COVID-19 (a few samples of this study predate the infection). Cell type and time point are not known. CDR3s include the opening cysteine and the closing phenylalanine or tryptophan. A D gene is named only where the DNA matches it firmly. For some rows the clone size is stated as once, few or many, or as a class when expanded; others skip it.

TRBJ2-3,.,.,TRBV4-3,CASSQGQTGTDTQYF,TGCGCCAGCAGCCAAGGCCAGACGGGCACAGATACGCAGTATTTT
TRBJ1-6,.,once,TRBV19,CASSIGGSSPLHF,TGTGCCAGTAGTATAGGGGGCAGCTCACCCCTCCACTTT
TRBJ1-2,TRBD1,.,TRBV7-2,CASSSPGQGYGYTF,TGTGCCAGCAGCTCCCCGGGACAGGGTTACGGCTACACCTTC
TRBJ2-5,.,.,TRBV5-6,CASSIVEETQYF,TGTGCCAGCAGCATAGTGGAGGAGACCCAGTACTTC
TRBJ2-1,TRBD2,few,TRBV12-3/TRBV12-4,CASTTSGGGPYEQFF,TGTGCCAGCACCACCTCCGGGGGGGGCCCTTATGAGCAGTTCTTC
TRBJ2-5,TRBD2,few,TRBV4-2,CASSQELAGGRVEETQYF,TGTGCCAGCAGCCAAGAACTAGCGGGGGGGCGGGTCGAAGAGACCCAGTACTTC
TRBJ2-2,.,few,TRBV7-3,CASSPGRYTGELFF,TGTGCCAGCAGCCCCGGGCGCTACACCGGGGAGCTGTTTTTT
TRBJ1-1,TRBD1,few,TRBV12-3/TRBV12-4,CASSGPRQGDTEAFF,TGTGCCAGCTCGGGCCCCCGACAGGGGGACACTGAAGCTTTCTTT
TRBJ2-1,.,few,TRBV12-3/TRBV12-4,CATWQGKQFF,TGTGCCACCTGGCAGGGGAAGCAGTTCTTC
TRBJ2-5,.,many,TRBV7-9,CASSPPRETQYF,TGTGCCAGCAGCCCTCCTCGGGAGACCCAGTACTTC
TRBJ2-6,.,few,TRBV20-1,CSARDQQGSGANVLTF,TGCAGTGCTAGAGACCAACAGGGCTCTGGGGCCAACGTCCTGACTTTC
TRBJ2-1,.,.,TRBV4-3,CASSQDRDLYNEQFF,TGCGCCAGCAGCCAAGACCGGGACCTCTACAATGAGCAGTTCTTC
TRBJ1-5,TRBD1,few,TRBV6-5,CASSQRTGGYSNQPQHF,TGTGCCAGCAGTCAAAGGACAGGAGGTTATAGCAATCAGCCCCAGCATTTT
TRBJ1-1,.,.,TRBV12-5,CASGFNLNTEAFF,TGTGCTAGTGGTTTTAACCTGAACACTGAAGCTTTCTTT
TRBJ1-4,.,.,TRBV4-1,CASSQGPDPEKLFF,TGCGCCAGCAGCCAAGGACCAGATCCGGAAAAACTGTTTTTT
TRBJ2-2,.,.,TRBV6-4,CASSATGPTGELFF,TGTGCCAGCAGTGCCACCGGGCCCACCGGGGAGCTGTTTTTT
TRBJ2-1,.,.,TRBV28,CATQRGFGNEQFF,TGTGCCACCCAGAGGGGGTTTGGGAATGAGCAGTTCTTC
TRBJ2-7,.,.,TRBV5-1,CASSPEDSFSYEQYF,TGCGCCAGCAGCCCGGAGGACAGCTTCTCCTACGAGCAGTACTTC
TRBJ1-2,.,.,TRBV5-1,CASRTGRSTNYGYTF,TGCGCCAGCAGAACAGGGAGGTCCACTAACTATGGCTACACCTTC
TRBJ1-5,.,.,TRBV24-1,CAAGARGYNQPQHF,TGTGCCGCCGGCGCTAGGGGGTACAATCAGCCCCAGCATTTT
TRBJ2-1,.,.,TRBV7-9,CASSFPLQEGDEQFF,TGTGCCAGCAGCTTTCCCTTGCAGGAGGGCGATGAGCAGTTCTTC
TRBJ2-5,.,few,TRBV20-1,CSACDSSSIETQYF,TGCAGTGCTTGCGACAGTTCTTCAATCGAGACCCAGTACTTC
TRBJ1-2,.,.,TRBV2,CASSEDGTFYGYTF,TGTGCCAGCAGTGAAGATGGGACCTTCTATGGCTACACCTTC
TRBJ1-2,.,.,TRBV7-9,CASSSESGEVHYGYTF,TGTGCCAGCAGTTCCGAGTCAGGGGAGGTTCACTATGGCTACACCTTC
TRBJ2-3,.,few,TRBV29-1,CSVEDPTARADTQYF,TGCAGCGTTGAAGACCCGACAGCGAGGGCAGATACGCAGTATTTT
TRBJ2-1,.,once,TRBV6-5,CASSYARANEQFF,TGTGCCAGCAGTTACGCCAGGGCCAATGAGCAGTTCTTC
TRBJ2-1,TRBD2,.,TRBV11-3,CASSARGAGDNEQFF,TGTGCCAGCAGCGCGCGGGGGGCCGGTGACAATGAGCAGTTCTTC
TRBJ2-5,.,few,TRBV20-1,CSARDNRPGETQYF,TGCAGTGCTAGAGATAACAGGCCAGGGGAGACCCAGTACTTC
TRBJ2-1,.,few,TRBV4-1,CASSQARTGRNEQFF,TGCGCCAGCAGCCAAGCTCGAACAGGGCGGAATGAGCAGTTCTTC
TRBJ2-3,.,.,TRBV12-3/TRBV12-4,CASSPEGYASTDTQYF,TGTGCCAGCAGCCCCGAGGGGTACGCTAGCACAGATACGCAGTATTTT
TRBJ2-7,.,few,TRBV4-3,CASSPLMIRDGDGGEQYF,TGCGCCAGCAGCCCCCTAATGATAAGGGACGGTGACGGTGGCGAGCAGTACTTC
TRBJ2-1,.,few,TRBV4-3,CASSQEERPNEQFF,TGCGCCAGCAGCCAAGAGGAGAGACCCAATGAGCAGTTCTTC
TRBJ2-7,.,.,TRBV12-5,CASGFPGAPYEQYF,TGTGCTAGTGGTTTCCCCGGGGCCCCCTACGAGCAGTACTTC
TRBJ2-1,.,.,TRBV7-9,CASSSRGGGPREQFF,TGTGCCAGCAGCTCACGAGGGGGAGGCCCCAGAGAGCAGTTCTTC
TRBJ2-3,TRBD2,few,TRBV4-1,CASSQRGGASDTQYF,TGCGCCAGCAGCCAGCGCGGGGGGGCCTCAGATACGCAGTATTTT